This T cell receptor (beta chain) derives from a study of blood T cell repertoires in COVID-19. Whole-study context: Collection of acute and convalescent COVID-19 samples took place in the United States, Italy and Spain. PBMCs, B-cell-depleted T cells, or T cells were the source of the cDNA or gDNA that made up the material.

This CDR3 region has 17 residues. The germline V gene encodes CDR1 MDHEN and CDR2 SYDVKM. V was clipped by 2 bases and J by 0 bases, with 11 bases between them. Per the original methods: Nucleated cell counts were estimated from reference gene primer amplification. This table comes from immunoSEQ multiplex PCR, and its TCRdb copy is limited to in-frame clones, with some not included. Clone size and the V and J calls come from that table; the DNA yielded D and trimming. The sample carries hundreds of thousands of clones, about 83% recorded once. V and J are TRBV28 and TRBJ2-6, with TRBD1 as a possible D gene (5 bases). The receptor was derived from a woman between 45 and 60 years old with acute or convalescent COVID-19. The material sequenced was peripheral blood. The DNA for the CDR3 is TGTGCCAGCAGTTTAGTTCAGGGAAGCTCTGGGGCCAACGTCCTGACTTTC. It yields the protein CASSLVQGSSGANVLTF.